The source of this T cell receptor (beta chain) is a study of tumor and adjacent non-tumor tissue in lung cancer. Turning to the study itself: The patients, 9 to 11 men and 4 or 5 women, were roughly 31 to 80 with stage I to III disease. Samples averaged about 3.8 million productive TCRbeta reads each. General study points: Tumor tissue had significantly higher TCR diversity than normal lung.

Germline lookup yields CDR1 SGHDT and CDR2 YYEEEE. The length of the CDR3 is 14 residues. V gave up 1 base and J gave up 5 bases; unmatched junction bases: 5. A modified ARM-PCR protocol with three rounds of nested PCR amplified TCRbeta. One entry per CDR3 protein results from TCRdb running MiXCR on the multiplex PCR reads. The sample lists roughly 150,000 distinct CDR3 sequences; roughly 66% were seen once. No cell sorting was done before RNA was extracted from the tissue. This clonotype was recorded a few times. Its target is not known. The clonotype comes from a man aged 60 to 69 with small cell lung cancer. This chain connects TRBV5-6 to TRBJ1-1; 7 nucleotides line up with TRBD1. The material sequenced was lung tumor tissue. The CDR3 DNA reads TGTGCCAGCAGCTTGAGGACAGGCCTGACTGAAGCTTTCTTT. The encoded protein is CASSLRTGLTEAFF. The full variable domain, its missing parts supplied by reference TRBV5-6 and TRBJ1-1, is DAGVTQSPTHLIKTRGQQVTLRCSPKSGHDTVSWYQQALGQGPQFIFQYYEEEERQRGNFPDRFSGHQFPNYSSELNVNALLLGDSALYLCASSLRTGLTEAFFGQGTRLTVV.